The text below deals with one T cell receptor (beta chain). Sequencing used immunoSEQ multiplex PCR; TCRdb keeps in-frame clones, though not all of them. Of about 69,000 clones in the sample, 80% to 90% were seen once. Per the germline V gene, CDR1 is SGHRS and CDR2 is YFSETQ. The CDR3 spans 15 residues. Unmatched junction bases numbered 1, after V lost 0 bases and J lost 2 bases. The sample is drawn from a study of T cell changes during pregnancy in multiple sclerosis. The receptor was isolated from a female donor with multiple sclerosis, enrolled in a pregnancy study. This chain links TRBV5-1 with TRBJ2-7, with 11 bases lining up with TRBD2. The starting material was peripheral blood, obtained before pregnancy. The CDR3 DNA reads TGCGCCAGCAGCTTGGCTAGCGGGGGGACCTACGAGCAGTACTTC. Protein: CASSLASGGTYEQYF.